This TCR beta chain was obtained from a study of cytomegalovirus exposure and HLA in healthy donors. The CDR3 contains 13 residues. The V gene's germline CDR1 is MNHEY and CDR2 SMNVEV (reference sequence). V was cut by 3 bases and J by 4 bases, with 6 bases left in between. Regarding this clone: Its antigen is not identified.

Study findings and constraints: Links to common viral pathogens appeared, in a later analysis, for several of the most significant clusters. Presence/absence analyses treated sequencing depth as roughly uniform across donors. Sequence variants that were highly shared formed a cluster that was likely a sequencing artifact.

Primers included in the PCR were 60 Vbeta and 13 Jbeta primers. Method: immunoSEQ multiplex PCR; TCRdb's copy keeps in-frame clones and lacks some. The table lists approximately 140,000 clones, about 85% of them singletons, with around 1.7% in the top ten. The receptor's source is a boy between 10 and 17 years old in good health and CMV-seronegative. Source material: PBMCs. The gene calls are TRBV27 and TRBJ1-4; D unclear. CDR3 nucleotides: TGTGCCAGCAGTTTGAGATTTAATGAAAAACTGTTTTTT. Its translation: CASSLRFNEKLFF.